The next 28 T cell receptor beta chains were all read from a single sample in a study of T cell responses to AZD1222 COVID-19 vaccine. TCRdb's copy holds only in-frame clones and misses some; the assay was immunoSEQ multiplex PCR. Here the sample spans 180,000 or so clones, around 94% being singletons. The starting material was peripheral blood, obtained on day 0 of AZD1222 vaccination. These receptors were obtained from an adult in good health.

The CDR3 protein is CASSLSDGQGETQYF. CDR3 DNA sequence: TGTGCCAGCAGTTTATCGGACGGACAAGGGGAGACCCAGTACTTC. This sequence joins TRBV27 and TRBJ2-5; TRBD1 is a possible D gene (5 bases). This CDR3 region has 15 residues. Germline assignment: CDR1 MNHEY and CDR2 SMNVEV (reference sequence). Trimming stripped 0 bases from V and 5 bases from J, with 13 bases between.

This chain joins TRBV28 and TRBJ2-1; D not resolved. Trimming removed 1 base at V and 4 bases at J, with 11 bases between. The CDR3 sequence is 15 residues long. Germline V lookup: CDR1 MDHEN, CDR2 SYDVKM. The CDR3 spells CASSLSSVGYNEQFF. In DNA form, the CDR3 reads TGTGCCAGCAGTTTATCCAGCGTCGGATACAATGAGCAGTTCTTC.

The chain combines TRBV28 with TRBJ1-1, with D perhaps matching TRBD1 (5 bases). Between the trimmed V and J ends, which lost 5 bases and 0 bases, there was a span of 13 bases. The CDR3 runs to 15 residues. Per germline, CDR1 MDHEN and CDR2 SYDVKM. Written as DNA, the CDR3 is TGTGCCAGCAGTCTCGAGGGGTTAGTGAACACTGAAGCTTTCTTT. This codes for CASSLEGLVNTEAFF.

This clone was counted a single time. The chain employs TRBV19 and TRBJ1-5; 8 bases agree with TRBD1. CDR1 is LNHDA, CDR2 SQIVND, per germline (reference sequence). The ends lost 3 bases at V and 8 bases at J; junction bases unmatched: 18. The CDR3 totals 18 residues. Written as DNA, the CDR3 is TGTGCCAGTAGTATTTTCGTTTGGACAGGGTTGTCAGAGAAGCCCCAGCATTTT. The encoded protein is CASSIFVWTGLSEKPQHF.

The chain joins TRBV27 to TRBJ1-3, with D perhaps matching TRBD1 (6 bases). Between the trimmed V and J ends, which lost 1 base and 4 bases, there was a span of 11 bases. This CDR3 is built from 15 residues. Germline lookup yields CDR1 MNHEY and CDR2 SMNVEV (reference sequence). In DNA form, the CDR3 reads TGTGCCAGCAGTTTATATTGGGGGCCAGGAAACACCATATATTTT. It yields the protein CASSLYWGPGNTIYF.

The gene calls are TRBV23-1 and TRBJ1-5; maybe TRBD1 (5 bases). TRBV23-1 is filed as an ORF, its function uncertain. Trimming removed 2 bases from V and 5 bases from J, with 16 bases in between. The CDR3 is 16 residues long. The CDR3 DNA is TGCGCCAGCAGTCAAGGGACCGGGTCCTGGGATCAGCCCCAGCATTTT. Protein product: CASSQGTGSWDQPQHF.

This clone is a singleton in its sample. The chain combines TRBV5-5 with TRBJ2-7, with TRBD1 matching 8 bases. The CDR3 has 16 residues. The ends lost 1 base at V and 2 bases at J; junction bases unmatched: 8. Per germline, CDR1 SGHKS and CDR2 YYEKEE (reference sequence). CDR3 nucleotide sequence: TGTGCCAGCAGCTTGTTGCGGCAGGGGGCAACCTACGAGCAGTACTTC. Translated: CASSLLRQGATYEQYF.

CDR3 coding DNA: TGTGCCTGGAGCGCGGGGGGCCCTGGAAACACCATATATTTT. Encoded protein: CAWSAGGPGNTIYF. The rearrangement uses TRBV30 and TRBJ1-3, with D maybe TRBD1 (6 bases). Trimming removed 3 bases from V and 2 bases from J, with 11 bases in between. CDR1 and CDR2 (germline): GTSNPN, SVGIG (reference sequence). The CDR3 extends over 14 amino acids.

The DNA of the CDR3 is TGTGCCAGCAAATCCCCCGACAGGGGGGACTATGGCTACACCTTC. Amino acids: CASKSPDRGDYGYTF. V usage is TRBV6-6 and J usage is TRBJ1-2; 9 bases match TRBD1. V gave up 7 bases and J gave up 3 bases; unmatched junction bases: 9. In germline, CDR1 is MNHNY, CDR2 SVGAGI (reference sequence). This CDR3 comprises 15 residues.

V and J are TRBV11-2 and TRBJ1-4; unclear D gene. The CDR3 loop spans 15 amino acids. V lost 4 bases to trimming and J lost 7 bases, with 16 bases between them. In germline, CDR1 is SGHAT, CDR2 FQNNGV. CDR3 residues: CASSSREGFGEKLFF. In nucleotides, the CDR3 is TGTGCCAGCAGCTCCCGCGAGGGCTTCGGTGAAAAACTGTTTTTT.

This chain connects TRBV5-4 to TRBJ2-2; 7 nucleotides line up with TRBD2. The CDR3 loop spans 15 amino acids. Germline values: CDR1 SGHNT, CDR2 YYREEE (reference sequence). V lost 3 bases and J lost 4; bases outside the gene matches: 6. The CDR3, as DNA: TGTGCCAGCAGCTATCCTAGCGGTACCACCGGGGAGCTGTTTTTT. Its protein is CASSYPSGTTGELFF.

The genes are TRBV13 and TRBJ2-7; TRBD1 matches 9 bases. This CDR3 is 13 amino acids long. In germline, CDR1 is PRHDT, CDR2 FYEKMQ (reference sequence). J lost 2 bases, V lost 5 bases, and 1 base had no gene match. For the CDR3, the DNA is TGTGCCAGCAGCCGGGACAGGGCCTACGAGCAGTACTTC. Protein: CASSRDRAYEQYF.

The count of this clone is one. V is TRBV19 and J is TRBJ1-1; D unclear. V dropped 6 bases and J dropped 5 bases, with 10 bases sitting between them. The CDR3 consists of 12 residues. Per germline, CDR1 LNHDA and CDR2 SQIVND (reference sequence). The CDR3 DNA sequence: TGTGCCAGTAGCGTTAGCGAGACTGAAGCTTTCTTT. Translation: CASSVSETEAFF.

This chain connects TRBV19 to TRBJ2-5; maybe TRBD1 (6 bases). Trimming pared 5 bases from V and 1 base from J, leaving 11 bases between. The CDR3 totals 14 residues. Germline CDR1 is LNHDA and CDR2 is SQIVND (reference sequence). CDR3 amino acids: CASSGQGPQETQYF. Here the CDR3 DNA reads TGTGCCAGTAGTGGGCAGGGGCCCCAAGAGACCCAGTACTTC.

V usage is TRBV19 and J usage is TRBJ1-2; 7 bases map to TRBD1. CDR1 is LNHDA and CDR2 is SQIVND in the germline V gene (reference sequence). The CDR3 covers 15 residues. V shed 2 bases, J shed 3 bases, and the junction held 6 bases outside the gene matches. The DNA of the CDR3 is TGTGCCAGTAGTATACCTCCGGGACAGTACTATGGCTACACCTTC. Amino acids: CASSIPPGQYYGYTF.

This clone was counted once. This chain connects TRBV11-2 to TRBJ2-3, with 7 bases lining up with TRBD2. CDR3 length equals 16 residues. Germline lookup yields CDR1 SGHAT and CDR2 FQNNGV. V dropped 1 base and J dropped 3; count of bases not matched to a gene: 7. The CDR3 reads CASSLADRLATDTQYF. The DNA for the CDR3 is TGTGCCAGCAGCTTAGCTGACCGACTAGCAACAGATACGCAGTATTTT.

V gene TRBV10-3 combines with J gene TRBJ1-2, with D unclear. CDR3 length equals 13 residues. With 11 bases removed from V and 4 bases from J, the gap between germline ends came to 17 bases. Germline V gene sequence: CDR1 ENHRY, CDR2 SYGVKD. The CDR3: CALRAAGFYGYTF. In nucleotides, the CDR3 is TGTGCCCTTCGGGCAGCGGGGTTCTATGGCTACACCTTC.

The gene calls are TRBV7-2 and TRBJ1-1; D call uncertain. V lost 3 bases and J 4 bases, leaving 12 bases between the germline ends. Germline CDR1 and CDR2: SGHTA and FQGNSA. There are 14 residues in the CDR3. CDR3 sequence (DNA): TGTGCCAGCAGCTTGGCCGGGTTGAGCACTGAAGCTTTCTTT. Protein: CASSLAGLSTEAFF. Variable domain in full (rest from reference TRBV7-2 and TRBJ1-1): GAGVSQSPSNKVTEKGKDVELRCDPISGHTALYWYRQSLGQGLEFLIYFQGNSAPDKSGLPSDRFSAERTGGSVSTLTIQRTQQEDSAVYLCASSLAGLSTEAFFGQGTRLTVV.

The CDR3 DNA is TGCGCCAGCAGTGAACAAATTAGCGGGATCGGGTATAATGAGCAGTTCTTC. The encoded protein is CASSEQISGIGYNEQFF. The genes are TRBV10-1 and TRBJ2-1; 8 bases are a match to TRBD2. The CDR3 sequence is 17 residues long. V lost 3 bases to trimming and J lost 7 bases; unmatched junction nucleotides: 14. CDR1 WNHNN and CDR2 SYGVQD come from the germline V gene (reference sequence).

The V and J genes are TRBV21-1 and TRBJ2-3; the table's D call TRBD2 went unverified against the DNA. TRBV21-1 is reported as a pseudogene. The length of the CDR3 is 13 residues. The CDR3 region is CASSVRPGDTQYF. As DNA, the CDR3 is TGTGCCAGCAGCGTTCGACCGGGGGATACGCAGTATTTT.

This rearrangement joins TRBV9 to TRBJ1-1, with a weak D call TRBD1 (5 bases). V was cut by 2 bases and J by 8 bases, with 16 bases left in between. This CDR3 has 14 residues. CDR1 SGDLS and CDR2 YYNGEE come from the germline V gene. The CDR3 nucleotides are TGTGCCAGCAGCGTCGGACACGCCATAGCAGAAGCTTTCTTT. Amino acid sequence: CASSVGHAIAEAFF. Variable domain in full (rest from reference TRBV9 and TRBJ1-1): DSGVTQTPKHLITATGQRVTLRCSPRSGDLSVYWYQQSLDQGLQFLIQYYNGEERAKGNILERFSAQQFPDLHSELNLSSLELGDSALYFCASSVGHAIAEAFFGQGTRLTVV.

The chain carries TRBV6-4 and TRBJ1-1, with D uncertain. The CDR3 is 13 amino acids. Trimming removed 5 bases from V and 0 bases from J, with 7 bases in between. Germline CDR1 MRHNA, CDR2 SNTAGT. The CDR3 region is CASSRHLNTEAFF. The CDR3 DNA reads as TGTGCCAGCAGTAGGCACTTGAACACTGAAGCTTTCTTT.

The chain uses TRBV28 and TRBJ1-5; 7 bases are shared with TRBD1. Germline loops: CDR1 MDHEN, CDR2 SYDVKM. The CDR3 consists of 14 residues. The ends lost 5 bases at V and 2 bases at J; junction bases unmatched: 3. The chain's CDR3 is CASSRTGGNQPQHF. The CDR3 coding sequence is TGTGCCAGCAGTCGAACAGGGGGCAATCAGCCCCAGCATTTT.

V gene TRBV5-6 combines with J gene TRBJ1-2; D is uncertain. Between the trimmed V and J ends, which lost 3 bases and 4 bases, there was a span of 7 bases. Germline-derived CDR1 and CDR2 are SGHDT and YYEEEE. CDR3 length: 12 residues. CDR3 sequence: CASSSTGYGYTF. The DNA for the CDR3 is TGTGCCAGCAGCTCAACCGGCTATGGCTACACCTTC.

In DNA form, the CDR3 reads TGCGCCAGCAGGGGCGGGGTGACATATGGCTACACCTTC. Its translation: CASRGGVTYGYTF. This chain joins TRBV5-1 and TRBJ1-2; the D is unclear. The length of the CDR3 is 13 residues. Germline V gives CDR1 SGHRS, CDR2 YFSETQ. V was shortened by 5 bases and J by 5 bases, with 13 bases between the two germline ends.

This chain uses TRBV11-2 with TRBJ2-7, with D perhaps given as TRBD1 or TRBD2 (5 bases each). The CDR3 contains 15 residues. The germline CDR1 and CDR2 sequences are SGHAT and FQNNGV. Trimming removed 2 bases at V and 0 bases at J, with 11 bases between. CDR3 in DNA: TGTGCCAGCAGCTTAAACCGGGACCACTCCTACGAGCAGTACTTC. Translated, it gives CASSLNRDHSYEQYF. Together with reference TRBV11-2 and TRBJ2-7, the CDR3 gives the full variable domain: EAGVAQSPRYKIIEKRQSVAFWCNPISGHATLYWYQQILGQGPKLLIQFQNNGVVDDSQLPKDRFSAERLKGVDSTLKIQPAKLEDSAVYLCASSLNRDHSYEQYFGPGTRLTVT.

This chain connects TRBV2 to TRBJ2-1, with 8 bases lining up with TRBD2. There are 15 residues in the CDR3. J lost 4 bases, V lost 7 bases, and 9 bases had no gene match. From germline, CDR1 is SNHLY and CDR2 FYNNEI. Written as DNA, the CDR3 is TGTGCCAGCATCGGGAGGGCTAGCGGATACAATGAGCAGTTCTTC. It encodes CASIGRASGYNEQFF.

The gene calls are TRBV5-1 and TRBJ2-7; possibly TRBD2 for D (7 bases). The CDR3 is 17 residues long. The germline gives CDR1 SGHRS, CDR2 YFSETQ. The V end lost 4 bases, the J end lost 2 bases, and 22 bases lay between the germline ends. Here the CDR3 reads CASSPGGTVSGAYEQYF. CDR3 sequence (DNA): TGCGCCAGCAGCCCCGGGGGGACGGTATCAGGGGCCTACGAGCAGTACTTC.